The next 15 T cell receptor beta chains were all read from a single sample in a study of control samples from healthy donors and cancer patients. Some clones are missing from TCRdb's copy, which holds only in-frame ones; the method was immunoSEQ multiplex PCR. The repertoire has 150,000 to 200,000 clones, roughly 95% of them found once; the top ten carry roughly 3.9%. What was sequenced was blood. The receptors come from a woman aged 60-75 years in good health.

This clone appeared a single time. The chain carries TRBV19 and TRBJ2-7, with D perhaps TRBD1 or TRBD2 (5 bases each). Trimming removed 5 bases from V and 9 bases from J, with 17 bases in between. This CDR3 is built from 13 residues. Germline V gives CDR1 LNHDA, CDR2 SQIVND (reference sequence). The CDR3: CASSPGPWRRQYF. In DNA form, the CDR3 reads TGTGCCAGTAGTCCGGGGCCCTGGAGAAGGCAGTACTTC.

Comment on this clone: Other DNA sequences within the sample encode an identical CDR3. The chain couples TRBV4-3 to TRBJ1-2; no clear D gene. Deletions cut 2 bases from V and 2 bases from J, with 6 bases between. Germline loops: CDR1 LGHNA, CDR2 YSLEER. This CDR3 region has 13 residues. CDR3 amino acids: CASSQTENYGYTF. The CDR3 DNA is TGCGCCAGCAGCCAAACGGAGAACTATGGCTACACCTTC.

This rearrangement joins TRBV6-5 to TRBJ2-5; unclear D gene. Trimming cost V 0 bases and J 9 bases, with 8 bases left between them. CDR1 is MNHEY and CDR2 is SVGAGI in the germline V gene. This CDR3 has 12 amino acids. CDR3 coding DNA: TGTGCCAGCAGTTACTCGATCGTGCCCCAGTACTTC. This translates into CASSYSIVPQYF.

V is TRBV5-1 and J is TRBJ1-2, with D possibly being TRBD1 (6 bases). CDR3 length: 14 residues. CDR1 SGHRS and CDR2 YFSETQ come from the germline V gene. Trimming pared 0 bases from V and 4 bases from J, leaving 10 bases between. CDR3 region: CASSLGGAGYGYTF. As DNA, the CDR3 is TGCGCCAGCAGCTTGGGGGGGGCCGGCTATGGCTACACCTTC.

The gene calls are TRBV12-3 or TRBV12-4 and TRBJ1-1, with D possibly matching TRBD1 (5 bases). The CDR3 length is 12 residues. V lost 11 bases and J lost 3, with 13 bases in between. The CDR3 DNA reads TGTGCCGTCCGGGGGGGTGACACTGAAGCTTTCTTT. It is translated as CAVRGGDTEAFF.

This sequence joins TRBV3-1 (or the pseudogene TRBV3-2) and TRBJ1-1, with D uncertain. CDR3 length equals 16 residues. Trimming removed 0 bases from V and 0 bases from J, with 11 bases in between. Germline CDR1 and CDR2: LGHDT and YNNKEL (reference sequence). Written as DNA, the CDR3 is TGTGCCAGCAGCCAAGATCCGTCAGCCATGAACACTGAAGCTTTCTTT. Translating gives CASSQDPSAMNTEAFF.

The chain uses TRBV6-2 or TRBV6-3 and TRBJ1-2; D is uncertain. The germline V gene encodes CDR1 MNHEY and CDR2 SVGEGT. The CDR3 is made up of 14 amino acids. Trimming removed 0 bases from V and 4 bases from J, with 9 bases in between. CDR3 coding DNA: TGTGCCAGCAGTTACTCGCCGGCTGGCTATGGCTACACCTTC. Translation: CASSYSPAGYGYTF.

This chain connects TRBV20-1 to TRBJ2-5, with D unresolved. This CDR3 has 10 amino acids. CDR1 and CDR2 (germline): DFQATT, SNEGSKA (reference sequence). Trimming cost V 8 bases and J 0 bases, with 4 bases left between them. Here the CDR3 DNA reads TGCAGTAGTAACCAAGAGACCCAGTACTTC. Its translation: CSSNQETQYF.

The CDR3: CASSGQGDGYTF. CDR3 DNA: TGTGCCAGCAGCGGACAGGGGGATGGCTACACCTTC. V and J are TRBV7-9 and TRBJ1-2, with TRBD1 matching over 10 bases. The CDR3 loop spans 12 amino acids. With 5 bases clipped from V and 6 bases from J, the junction kept 0 bases outside the gene matches. The germline V gene encodes CDR1 SEHNR and CDR2 FQNEAQ (reference sequence).

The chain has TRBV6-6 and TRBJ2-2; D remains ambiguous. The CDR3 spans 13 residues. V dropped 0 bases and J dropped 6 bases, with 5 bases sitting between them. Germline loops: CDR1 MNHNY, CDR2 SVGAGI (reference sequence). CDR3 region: CASSYSWAGELFF. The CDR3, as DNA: TGTGCCAGCAGTTACTCTTGGGCCGGGGAGCTGTTTTTT.

CDR3 DNA: TGTGCCAGCAGCCAAGGGGTCTCATCGAACACTGAAGCTTTCTTT. This gives the protein CASSQGVSSNTEAFF. The chain uses TRBV3-1 (or the pseudogene TRBV3-2) and TRBJ1-1; D ambiguous. Germline V gene lookup returns CDR1 LGHDT and CDR2 YNNKEL (reference sequence). Trimming took off 1 base at V and 1 base at J, with 10 bases between the two ends. The CDR3 is made up of 15 amino acids.

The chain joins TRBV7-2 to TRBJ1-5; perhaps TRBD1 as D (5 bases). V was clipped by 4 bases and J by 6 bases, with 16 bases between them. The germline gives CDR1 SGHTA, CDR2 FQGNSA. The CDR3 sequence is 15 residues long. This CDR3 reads CASSSSGGFAQPQHF. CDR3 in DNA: TGTGCCAGCAGCTCGTCGGGGGGGTTTGCTCAGCCCCAGCATTTT.

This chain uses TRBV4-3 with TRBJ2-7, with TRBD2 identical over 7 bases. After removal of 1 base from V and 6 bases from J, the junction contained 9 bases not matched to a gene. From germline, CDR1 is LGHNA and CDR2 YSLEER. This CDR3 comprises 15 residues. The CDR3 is CASSQALLAEGEQYF. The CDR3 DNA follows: TGCGCCAGCAGCCAAGCGCTTCTAGCGGAGGGCGAGCAGTACTTC.

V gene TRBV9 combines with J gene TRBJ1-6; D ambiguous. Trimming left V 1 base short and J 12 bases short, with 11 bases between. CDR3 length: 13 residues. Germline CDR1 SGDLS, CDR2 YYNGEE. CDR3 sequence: CASSVLEGLPLHF. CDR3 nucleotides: TGTGCCAGCAGCGTATTGGAGGGTTTACCCCTCCACTTT.

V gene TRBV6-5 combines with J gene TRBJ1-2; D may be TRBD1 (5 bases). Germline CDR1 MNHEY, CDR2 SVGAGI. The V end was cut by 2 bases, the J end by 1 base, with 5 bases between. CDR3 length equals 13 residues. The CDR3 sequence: CASSYDSNYGYTF. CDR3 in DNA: TGTGCCAGCAGTTACGACAGTAACTATGGCTACACCTTC.